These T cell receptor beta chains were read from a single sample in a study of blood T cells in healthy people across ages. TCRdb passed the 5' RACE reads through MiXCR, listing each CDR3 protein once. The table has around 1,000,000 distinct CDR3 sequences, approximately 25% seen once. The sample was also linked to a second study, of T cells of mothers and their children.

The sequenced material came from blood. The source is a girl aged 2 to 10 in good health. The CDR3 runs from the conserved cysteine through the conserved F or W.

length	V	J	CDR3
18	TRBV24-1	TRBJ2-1	CATSDLRQGFSSYNEQFF
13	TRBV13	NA	CASSELSYYEQYF
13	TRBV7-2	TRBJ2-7	CASSLVDRTEQYF
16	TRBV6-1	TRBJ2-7	CASSPGQWVISYEQYF
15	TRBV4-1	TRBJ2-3	CASSQAGGSTDTQYF
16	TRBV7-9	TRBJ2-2	CASSLAGQGAPGELFF
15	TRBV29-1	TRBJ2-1	CSVKTPDRGYNEQFF
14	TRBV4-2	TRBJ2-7	CASSRIGGDDEQYF
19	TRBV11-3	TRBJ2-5	CASSLGLGRGGLLGGTQYF
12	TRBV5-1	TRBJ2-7	CASGMGGAEQYF
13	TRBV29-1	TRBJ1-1	CSVEARGVPEAFF
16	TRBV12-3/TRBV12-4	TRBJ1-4	CASSLEQLATGGKLFF
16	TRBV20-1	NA	CSARPPSGGHGDEQYF
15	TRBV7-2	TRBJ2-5	CASSPVAGWEETQYF
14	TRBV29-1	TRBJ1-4	CSVEESGEDEKLFF
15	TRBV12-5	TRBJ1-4	CASGLVAKYSGKLFF
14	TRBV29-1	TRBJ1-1	CSVDVFGQNTEAFF
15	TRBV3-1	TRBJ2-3	CASSRYIGAADTQYF
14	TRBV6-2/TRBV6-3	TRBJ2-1	CASSYSAGYNEQFF
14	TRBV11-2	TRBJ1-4	CASSLRDPREKLFF
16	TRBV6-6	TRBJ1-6	CASSKRQGAPYSPLHF
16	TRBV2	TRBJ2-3	CASSEGEREGTDTQYF
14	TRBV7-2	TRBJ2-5	CASSPNWLQETQYF
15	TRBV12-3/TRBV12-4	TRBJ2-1	CASSSRDRVHNEQFF
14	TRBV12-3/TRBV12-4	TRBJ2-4	CASSSEGAGNIQYF
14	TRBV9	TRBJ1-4	CASSVGHVGEKLFF
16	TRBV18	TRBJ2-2	CASSPRHTEPPGELFF
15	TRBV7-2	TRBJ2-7	CASSLAGGVSYEQYF
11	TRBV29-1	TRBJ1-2	CSVMPVYGYTF
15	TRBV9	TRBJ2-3	CASSVGRGSTDTQYF
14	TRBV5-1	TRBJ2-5	CASSLGPYQETQYF
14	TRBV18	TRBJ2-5	CASQSQGRGESQYF
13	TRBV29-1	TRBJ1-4	CSVDLTGTEKLFF
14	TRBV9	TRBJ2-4	CASSPGFCTNIQYF
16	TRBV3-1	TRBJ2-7	CASSQVGEGQGYEQYF
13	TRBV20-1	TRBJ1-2	CSARGRINYGYTF
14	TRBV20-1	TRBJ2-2	CSAPDRDDTGELFF
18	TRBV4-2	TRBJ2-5	CASSPTGTSGAHLETQYF
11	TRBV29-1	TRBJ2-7	CSVAGGNEQYF
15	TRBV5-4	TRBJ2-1	CASSSRLAGVHEQFF
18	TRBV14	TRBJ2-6	CASSQEGFVVSGANVLTF
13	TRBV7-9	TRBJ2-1	CASLRLAINEQFF
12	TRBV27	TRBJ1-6	CANPSTGGALHF